These 17 T cell receptor beta chains share one sample of origin, sequenced in a study of blood T cells in healthy people across ages. Next came a second PCR, run for about 6 to 11 cycles, which used a sample-barcoded 5' primer along with a J-beta primer mix. Each CDR3 protein is one row after TCRdb ran MiXCR on the 5' RACE reads. The sample records about 1.7 million distinct CDR3 sequences, 25% to 30% being singletons. The sequenced sample consisted of blood. The receptors stem from a woman aged 25 to 45 in good health.

This clonotype was detected only a few times. This chain uses TRBV7-2 with TRBJ2-1; 11 nucleotides line up with TRBD2. The germline CDR1 and CDR2 sequences are SGHTA and FQGNSA. The CDR3 consists of 16 residues. V shed 3 bases, J shed 7 bases, and the junction held 8 bases outside the gene matches. The CDR3 DNA is TGTGCCAGCAGCTTCGCCCGGTTAGCGGGGGGGAATGAGCAGTTCTTC. It specifies CASSFARLAGGNEQFF.

This clonotype was detected a few times. The rearrangement uses TRBV12-3 or TRBV12-4 and TRBJ1-5; perhaps TRBD1 as D (5 bases). Trimming took 3 bases from V and 3 from J, leaving 9 bases between them. The CDR3 has 14 amino acids. The CDR3 sequence is CASSFQGPNQPQHF. For the CDR3, the DNA is TGTGCCAGCAGTTTCCAGGGACCCAATCAGCCCCAGCATTTT.

This CDR3 reads CSVAGTENTEAFF. The CDR3 DNA follows: TGCAGCGTCGCCGGGACAGAGAACACTGAAGCTTTCTTT. The chain uses TRBV29-1 and TRBJ1-1, with 7 bases identical to TRBD1. Germline CDR1 SQVTM, CDR2 ANQGSEA. The CDR3 is made up of 13 amino acids. The ends lost 6 bases at V and 1 base at J; junction bases unmatched: 5.

In its sample, this clonotype was seen a few times. This rearrangement joins TRBV4-1 to TRBJ1-1; perhaps TRBD1 as D (6 bases). V was trimmed by 1 base and J by 5 bases, leaving 11 bases between them. Germline-derived CDR1 and CDR2 are MGHRA and YSYEKL. The CDR3 loop spans 14 amino acids. The CDR3 reads CASSQGEGGTEAFF. In DNA form, the CDR3 reads TGCGCCAGCAGCCAAGGGGAAGGGGGGACTGAAGCTTTCTTT.

This clonotype was recorded a few times. The CDR3 region is CASSSGQGAIQYF. The DNA for the CDR3 is TGTGCCAGCAGCTCCGGACAGGGGGCCATTCAGTACTTC. The V call is TRBV11-3, the J call TRBJ2-4; 11 bases align to TRBD1. Germline trimming cut 4 bases from V and 9 bases from J; bases unmatched to any gene: 2. The CDR3 totals 13 residues. Germline V lookup: CDR1 SGHNT, CDR2 YENEEA.

This chain links TRBV12-3 or TRBV12-4 with TRBJ2-4; 10 bases agree with TRBD1. CDR3 length: 15 amino acids. V shed 3 bases and J 5 bases; nucleotides not matched to a gene: 4. This CDR3 is CASSLSGTGENIQYF. CDR3 in DNA: TGTGCCAGCAGTTTGAGCGGGACAGGGGAAAACATTCAGTACTTC.

This clonotype showed up just a few times. The chain recombines TRBV7-9 with TRBJ2-3; 9 bases are shared with TRBD1. V was clipped by 5 bases and J by 5 bases; unmatched bases: 5. The V gene's germline CDR1 is SEHNR and CDR2 FQNEAQ (reference sequence). CDR3 length: 14 amino acids. CDR3 bases: TGTGCCAGCAGCCAGACAGGGGGGGGAGATACGCAGTATTTT. This gives the protein CASSQTGGGDTQYF.

This rearrangement joins TRBV29-1 to TRBJ2-5; D is possibly TRBD1 or TRBD2 (5 bases each). V was trimmed by 6 bases and J by 5 bases, leaving 16 bases between them. The CDR3 is 13 residues long. Germline V gene lookup returns CDR1 SQVTM and CDR2 ANQGSEA. The CDR3 sequence: CSVGFGTTETQYF. In DNA form, the CDR3 reads TGCAGCGTCGGGTTTGGGACCACGGAGACCCAGTACTTC.

V and J are TRBV20-1 and TRBJ2-2; 10 bases are shared with TRBD2. Germline V lookup: CDR1 DFQATT, CDR2 SNEGSKA (reference sequence). J was trimmed by 3 bases and V by 6 bases; bases with no gene match: 7. The CDR3 consists of 15 residues. The CDR3 reads CSAALAGSDTGELFF. The DNA for the CDR3 is TGCAGTGCGGCACTAGCGGGGTCCGACACCGGGGAGCTGTTTTTT.

The chain employs TRBV6-4 and TRBJ2-7; D uncertain. The CDR3 loop spans 14 amino acids. Germline V gene lookup returns CDR1 MRHNA and CDR2 SNTAGT. V was trimmed by 7 bases and J by 3 bases, leaving 16 bases between them. The CDR3 reads CASIRRLSVYEQYF. DNA of the CDR3: TGTGCCAGCATTCGAAGGCTATCCGTCTACGAGCAGTACTTC.

The CDR3 loop reads CASSARDGSNTGELFF. The CDR3, as DNA: TGCGCCAGCAGTGCTCGGGACGGGTCGAACACCGGGGAGCTGTTTTTT. V and J are TRBV10-1 and TRBJ2-2, with D perhaps assigned TRBD1 or TRBD2 (5 bases each). V lost 4 bases and J 0 bases, leaving 12 bases between the germline ends. Germline CDR1 is WNHNN and CDR2 is SYGVQD (reference sequence). This CDR3 has 16 residues.

Only a few counts were recorded for this clonotype. The V and J genes are TRBV27 and TRBJ1-1; D ambiguous. Germline V gene lookup returns CDR1 MNHEY and CDR2 SMNVEV (reference sequence). CDR3 size: 14 residues. V lost 4 bases, J lost 2 bases, and 11 bases lay in between. The CDR3 nucleotides read TGTGCCAGCAGTTCCCCGTCACGAAACACTGAAGCTTTCTTT. This codes for CASSSPSRNTEAFF.

In this sample, this clonotype turned up once. This chain joins TRBV5-1 and TRBJ1-1; D gene uncertain. The germline V and J ends were trimmed by 7 bases and 4 bases, with 8 bases remaining between them. This CDR3 is built from 11 residues. Germline V CDR1 and CDR2: SGHRS, YFSETQ. The CDR3 sequence is CASVFGTEAFF. The CDR3 coding sequence is TGCGCCAGCGTTTTTGGCACTGAAGCTTTCTTT. The whole variable domain, filled in from reference TRBV5-1 and TRBJ1-1, reads KAGVTQTPRYLIKTRGQQVTLSCSPISGHRSVSWYQQTPGQGLQFLFEYFSETQRNKGNFPGRFSGRQFSNSRSEMNVSTLELGDSALYLCASVFGTEAFFGQGTRLTVV.

With respect to this clonotype: A read error may explain this, as a much larger clone is one base away. The rearrangement joins TRBV9 to TRBJ2-7; the D call may be TRBD1 or TRBD2 (7 bases each). The CDR3 runs 15 residues. CDR1 is SGDLS and CDR2 is YYNGEE in the germline V gene. For the CDR3, the DNA is TGTGCCGGCAGCGCAAGCTCTGCAGGGGGGGACGAGCAGTACTTC. Its translation: CAGSASSAGGDEQYF.

A note on this clonotype: A read error may be the cause here, since a much bigger clone is one base away. The rearrangement links TRBV10-3 to TRBJ2-1, with D perhaps matching TRBD2 (6 bases). CDR3 length: 14 amino acids. Trimming shortened V by 0 bases and J by 13 bases, and 16 bases separated the two germline ends. Germline CDR1 reads ENHRY; CDR2 reads SYGVKD. DNA of the CDR3: TGTGCCATCAGTGAGTCCTCGGGAGACGAGACCCAGTTCTTC. This codes for CAISESSGDETQFF.

This chain connects TRBV20-1 to TRBJ2-1, with D perhaps matching TRBD2 (6 bases). Trimming pared 0 bases from V and 13 bases from J, leaving 16 bases between. Germline CDR1 reads DFQATT; CDR2 reads SNEGSKA (reference sequence). This CDR3 is built from 13 residues. The DNA for the CDR3 is TGCAGTGCTAGAGATTATACGGGGGAGACCCAGTTCTTC. The encoded protein is CSARDYTGETQFF.

The rearrangement links TRBV28 to TRBJ2-3; D gene unclear. The V end lost 6 bases, the J end lost 6 bases, and 16 bases lay between the germline ends. The CDR3 is made up of 14 amino acids. Germline lookup yields CDR1 MDHEN and CDR2 SYDVKM. CDR3 sequence reads: CASSLPAGADTQYF. In DNA, the CDR3 is TGTGCCAGCAGCTTACCGGCTGGCGCGGATACGCAGTATTTT.